The entry below gives a single T cell receptor (beta chain) sequence along with its context. Under the authors' procedure: The authors estimated nucleated cell counts from reference gene primer amplification. Clones were sequenced by immunoSEQ multiplex PCR, and TCRdb holds only the in-frame ones, with some missing. The V and J calls and the clone size are those of that table, but D and trimming were determined from the DNA. Found here are roughly 110,000 clones, about 85% of them singletons; the top ten hold about an eighth. These data belong to a study of blood T cell repertoires in COVID-19. Whole-study context: T cells, B-cell-depleted T cells, or PBMCs supplied cDNA or gDNA.

The germline V gene has CDR1 SGHNT and CDR2 YYREEE (reference sequence). The CDR3 covers 15 residues. The ends were cut back, 0 bases at V and 3 bases at J, with 12 bases in the middle. The TCR comes from a human donor in a cohort sampled during active COVID-19. This rearrangement joins TRBV5-4 to TRBJ1-1; D not certain. Source material: peripheral blood. The CDR3 DNA reads as TGTGCCAGCAGCTTGGCTCACTCACCTCACACTGAAGCTTTCTTT. Protein product: CASSLAHSPHTEAFF.